This TCR beta chain was identified in a study of cytomegalovirus exposure and HLA in healthy donors. Study-wide results and limits: Per published accounts, TCR beta sequences correctly predicted the HLA-A and HLA-B alleles of most subjects.

In regard to this clone: What it recognizes is unknown.

The PCR contained 60 Vbeta and 13 Jbeta primers. Produced via immunoSEQ multiplex PCR; TCRdb's table is partial and in-frame only. The sample shows fewer than 150,000 clones, 60% to 85% of them seen only once. The receptor was isolated from a man aged 30 to 39 in good health and CMV-seronegative. Specimen: PBMCs.

DNA of the CDR3: TGCGCCAGCAGCTTGGTAGGGGGTCTAGCCGGAAACACCATATATTTT. This codes for CASSLVGGLAGNTIYF. This chain uses TRBV5-1 with TRBJ1-3, with D perhaps matching TRBD1 (6 bases). The germline V gene encodes CDR1 SGHRS and CDR2 YFSETQ. The ends were cut back, 0 bases at V and 4 bases at J, with 14 bases in the middle. This CDR3 has 16 amino acids.